One sample yielded the 25 T cell receptor beta chains listed below, sequenced in a study of blood T cells in healthy people across ages (dated by TCRdb to about 2015). Library construction relied on 5' RACE. The instrument given in TCRdb is Illumina HiSeq 2500. A second roughly 6 to 12 cycle PCR used a sample-barcoded 5' primer and a J-beta primer mix. Starting from the raw public reads, TCRdb applied fastp trimming at Q25, assembled clones with MiXCR and retained in-frame beta chains. One record per CDR3 amino acid sequence lists the most common genes and DNA. The sample contains over 750,000 distinct CDR3 sequences, more than 20% of them found a single time. Of the sample, roughly 9% is held by the ten largest clones. This sample also belongs to another study, concerning T cells of mothers and their children.

The sequenced material came from blood. These TCRs come from a boy aged 10-17 years in good health.

The table lists this clonotype with a few counts. This chain links TRBV28 with TRBJ1-6, with a tentative D call TRBD1 (5 bases). The CDR3 is 17 amino acids. CDR1 is MDHEN and CDR2 is SYDVKM in the germline V gene. Trimming took 8 bases from V and 0 from J, leaving 17 bases between them. This chain's CDR3 is CASLGTDFSSYNSPLHF. The CDR3, as DNA: TGTGCCAGCCTCGGGACCGATTTCAGCTCCTATAATTCACCCCTCCACTTT.

This chain connects TRBV4-2 to TRBJ2-5; 8 bases are shared with TRBD2. V shed 1 base and J 6 bases; nucleotides not matched to a gene: 4. CDR3 length: 14 residues. Per germline, CDR1 LGHNA and CDR2 YNFKEQ. This CDR3 is CASSQGGGGKTQYF. For the CDR3, the DNA is TGTGCCAGCAGCCAAGGGGGCGGGGGGAAGACCCAGTACTTC.

This clonotype was seen at least ten times. An end of the junction does not agree with germline; a read error may underlie this. This chain links TRBV5-1 with TRBJ1-2, with D tentatively TRBD1 (5 bases). From germline, CDR1 is SGHRS and CDR2 YFSETQ. The CDR3 runs to 14 residues. The DNA of the CDR3 is TGTGCCAGCAGTTTAGGTCAGGGTGGCTATGGCTACACCTTC. Residues: CASSLGQGGYGYTF. Complete variable domain (other parts from reference TRBV5-1 and TRBJ1-2): KAGVTQTPRYLIKTRGQQVTLSCSPISGHRSVSWYQQTPGQGLQFLFEYFSETQRNKGNFPGRFSGRQFSNSRSEMNVSTLELGDSALYLCASSLGQGGYGYTFGSGTRLTVV.

This clonotype was picked up a small number of times. The junction differs from germline at one of its ends, possibly a read error. V and J are TRBV7-9 and TRBJ2-4, with 13 bases fitting TRBD2. Germline V CDR1 and CDR2: SEHNR, FQNEAQ (reference sequence). CDR3 length: 15 amino acids. CDR3 sequence reads: CVSSPGLAGLSIQYF. CDR3 in DNA: TGTGTCAGCAGCCCGGGACTAGCGGGATTGAGCATTCAGTACTTC. The full variable domain, with the rest looked up from reference TRBV7-9 and TRBJ2-4, is DTGVSQNPRHKITKRGQNVTFRCDPISEHNRLYWYRQTLGQGPEFLTYFQNEAQLEKSRLLSDRFSAERPKGSFSTLEIQRTEQGDSAMYLCVSSPGLAGLSIQYFGAGTRLSVL.

In this sample, this clonotype turned up a few times. The genes are TRBV24-1 and TRBJ2-5; D remains unclear. With 9 bases removed from V and 2 bases from J, the gap between germline ends came to 12 bases. Per the germline V gene, CDR1 is KGHDR and CDR2 is SFDVKD. This CDR3 comprises 13 residues. The CDR3 bases are TGTGCCACCCGAGCCCAGGCACAAGAGACCCAGTACTTC. It yields the protein CATRAQAQETQYF.

The chain combines TRBV4-1 with TRBJ1-3; 9 nucleotides agree with TRBD1. Germline V gives CDR1 MGHRA, CDR2 YSYEKL. The J segment lost 4 bases and the V segment lost 1 base, leaving 2 bases of the junction unmatched. The CDR3 spans 15 residues. This CDR3 reads CASSQATGGGNTIYF. CDR3 nucleotide sequence: TGCGCCAGCAGCCAAGCGACAGGGGGAGGAAACACCATATATTTT.

The chain is built from TRBV21-1 and TRBJ1-5; the table's D call, TRBD1, has no DNA check behind it. TRBV21-1 constitutes a pseudogene. This CDR3 region has 12 residues. The CDR3 loop reads CARTGNNPPQHF. The DNA for the CDR3 is TGTGCCAGGACAGGAAATAACCCGCCCCAGCATTTT.

V and J are TRBV27 and TRBJ2-7, with D unclear. Germline CDR1 reads MNHEY; CDR2 reads SMNVEV (reference sequence). The CDR3 spans 13 residues. V lost 8 bases to trimming and J lost 2 bases, with 13 bases between them. The CDR3 DNA is TGTGCCAGCCGTGGTATAACTCCCTACGAGCAGTACTTC. Amino acid sequence: CASRGITPYEQYF.

The gene calls are TRBV5-6 and TRBJ2-3; TRBD2 agrees at 8 bases. The CDR3 consists of 15 residues. Unmatched junction bases numbered 8, after V lost 4 bases and J lost 4 bases. The germline gives CDR1 SGHDT, CDR2 YYEEEE. The CDR3 DNA follows: TGTGCCAGCAGCCTACCGGGACTAGGATCAGATACGCAGTATTTT. It specifies CASSLPGLGSDTQYF.

The chain combines TRBV6-5 with TRBJ1-1; no clear D. The CDR3 extends over 13 amino acids. Germline assignment: CDR1 MNHEY and CDR2 SVGAGI. Trimming shortened V by 0 bases and J by 3 bases, and 5 bases separated the two germline ends. CDR3 residues: CASSYSTYTEAFF. Here the CDR3 DNA reads TGTGCCAGCAGTTACTCGACCTACACTGAAGCTTTCTTT.

The gene calls are TRBV5-4 and TRBJ2-5; D could derive from TRBD1 or TRBD2 (5 bases each). V lost 0 bases and J lost 5, with 14 bases in between. This CDR3 contains 15 residues. CDR1 and CDR2 from the germline V gene are SGHNT and YYREEE (reference sequence). In DNA form, the CDR3 reads TGTGCCAGCAGCTTGGACCCGGGACCGCGCGAGACCCAGTACTTC. This translates into CASSLDPGPRETQYF.

The chain's CDR3 is CASSTGLEAYNEQFF. The CDR3 nucleotides read TGTGCCAGCAGTACGGGACTAGAAGCCTACAATGAGCAGTTCTTC. The J gene is TRBJ2-5, the V gene TRBV27; 8 positions match TRBD2. The end of the DNA aligns better with TRBJ2-1, so the J call may be wrong. This CDR3 is built from 15 residues. Germline assignment: CDR1 MNHEY and CDR2 SMNVEV (reference sequence).

The rearrangement joins TRBV21-1 to TRBJ2-7; the DNA was not used to check the table's D call, TRBD1. TRBV21-1 counts as a pseudogene. This CDR3 is 17 amino acids long. The CDR3 DNA sequence: TGTGCCAGCAGCAAAAAAACCCAGGGGGATCCGCCTTACGAGCAGTACTTC. Amino acid sequence: CASSKKTQGDPPYEQYF.

The chain has TRBV20-1 and TRBJ2-1, with 8 bases identical to TRBD2. The J call may be wrong; the DNA end is better matched by TRBJ2-7. Germline CDR1 reads DFQATT; CDR2 reads SNEGSKA (reference sequence). This CDR3 contains 12 residues. CDR3 in amino acids: CSAAGGAYEQYF. CDR3 coding DNA: TGCAGTGCCGCCGGGGGGGCCTACGAGCAGTACTTC.

This chain joins TRBV7-9 and TRBJ2-1, with 10 bases identical to TRBD2. This CDR3 is built from 16 residues. V shed 1 base, J shed 2 bases, and the junction held 2 bases outside the gene matches. Germline CDR1 reads SEHNR; CDR2 reads FQNEAQ (reference sequence). The CDR3 reads CASSLVSGRAYNEQFF. The DNA for the CDR3 is TGTGCCAGCAGCTTAGTCAGCGGGAGGGCCTACAATGAGCAGTTCTTC.

V and J are TRBV20-1 and TRBJ2-5; 10 nucleotides align to TRBD2. The DNA end favors TRBJ2-7, so the J call may be wrong. CDR1 and CDR2 (germline): DFQATT, SNEGSKA (reference sequence). CDR3 length: 15 amino acids. DNA of the CDR3: TGCAGTGCTAGAGATCCTCGGACTAGCGGCTACGAGCAGTACTTC. Translation: CSARDPRTSGYEQYF.

This clonotype occurred a few times. J is TRBJ2-5 and V is TRBV28; D might be TRBD2 (6 bases). Looked up from germline, CDR1 is MDHEN and CDR2 is SYDVKM. This CDR3 region has 16 residues. With 3 bases removed from V and 1 base from J, the gap between germline ends came to 15 bases. The CDR3 region has the DNA TGTGCCAGCAGTTTTTACGGAGCGGGCCGCCAAGAGACCCAGTACTTC. This sequence encodes CASSFYGAGRQETQYF.

V usage is TRBV12-3 or TRBV12-4 and J usage is TRBJ1-1; 9 nucleotides align to TRBD1. This CDR3 spans 15 amino acids. V was clipped by 6 bases and J by 6 bases; unmatched bases: 11. CDR3 DNA sequence: TGTGCCAGCAGCCAACTCCGGGACAGGGTCTCTGAAGCTTTCTTT. Translation gives CASSQLRDRVSEAFF.

The V call is TRBV6-5, the J call TRBJ1-1; D is uncertain. Trimming stripped 2 bases from V and 5 bases from J, with 9 bases between. The CDR3 spans 13 residues. Germline V gives CDR1 MNHEY, CDR2 SVGAGI. The CDR3 spells CASSYDRVTEAFF. The DNA of the CDR3 is TGTGCCAGCAGTTACGACCGGGTAACTGAAGCTTTCTTT.

V gene TRBV20-1 combines with J gene TRBJ1-4; D might be TRBD1 (5 bases). The CDR3 loop spans 15 amino acids. V was pared by 6 bases and J by 4 bases, with 18 bases between. The germline gives CDR1 DFQATT, CDR2 SNEGSKA (reference sequence). CDR3 amino acids: CSASFKGLNNEKLFF. The CDR3 DNA follows: TGCAGTGCCTCATTTAAGGGGCTGAATAATGAAAAACTGTTTTTT.

The chain joins TRBV16 to TRBJ2-5; D call uncertain. Looked up from germline, CDR1 is KGHSY and CDR2 is FQNENV. CDR3 length equals 15 residues. Trimming cost V 0 bases and J 5 bases, with 13 bases left between them. The CDR3, as DNA: TGTGCCAGCAGCCAATCGAATAAGGGCTCGGAGACCCAGTACTTC. Amino acid sequence: CASSQSNKGSETQYF.

This clonotype appeared a few times. The rearrangement uses TRBV7-9 and TRBJ2-5; D is possibly TRBD1 (6 bases). CDR1 is SEHNR and CDR2 is FQNEAQ in the germline V gene (reference sequence). This CDR3 contains 17 residues. V was shortened by 5 bases and J by 0 bases, with 19 bases between the two germline ends. The CDR3 is CASSAQGVATYQETQYF. CDR3 bases: TGTGCCAGCAGCGCACAGGGAGTGGCTACCTACCAAGAGACCCAGTACTTC.

This clonotype showed up just a few times. This rearrangement joins TRBV7-8 to TRBJ2-7; perhaps D is TRBD1 or TRBD2 (5 bases each). The germline V and J ends were trimmed by 4 bases and 3 bases, with 16 bases remaining between them. This CDR3 spans 15 amino acids. Looked up from germline, CDR1 is SGHVS and CDR2 is FQNEAQ. The CDR3 spells CASSSARDRYYEQYF. The CDR3 DNA follows: TGTGCCAGCAGCTCGGCGAGGGACCGCTACTACGAGCAGTACTTC. The full variable domain, in which reference TRBV7-8 and TRBJ2-7 provide the parts outside the CDR3, is GAGVSQSPRYKVAKRGQDVALRCDPISGHVSLFWYQQALGQGPEFLTYFQNEAQLDKSGLPSDRFFAERPEGSVSTLKIQRTQQEDSAVYLCASSSARDRYYEQYFGPGTRLTVT.

This clonotype was detected ten times or more. This chain joins TRBV27 and TRBJ2-1; D not resolved. The length of the CDR3 is 11 residues. The V end lost 5 bases, the J end lost 5 bases, and 4 bases lay between the germline ends. The germline V gene has CDR1 MNHEY and CDR2 SMNVEV (reference sequence). CDR3 nucleotides: TGTGCCAGCAGTCGGAACAATGAGCAGTTCTTC. This sequence encodes CASSRNNEQFF.

This clonotype was counted a few times. V gene TRBV7-2 combines with J gene TRBJ2-5, with D unresolved. In germline, CDR1 is SGHTA, CDR2 FQGNSA. This CDR3 is built from 14 residues. V lost 6 bases and J lost 0, with 11 bases in between. The CDR3 sequence: CASSLPLYQETQYF. CDR3 DNA sequence: TGTGCCAGCAGTTTACCATTGTACCAAGAGACCCAGTACTTC.